Listed below are T cell receptor beta chains from one sample, sequenced in a study of breast tumors, draining lymph nodes, adjacent tissues. TCRdb analysed the multiplex PCR reads with MiXCR anew, one entry per CDR3 protein. The data show over 250,000 distinct CDR3 sequences, under 35% seen once. Sequencing was done on a sample of axillary lymph node tissue. The receptors were gathered from a female donor with breast cancer. Some clones in this sample may be carry-over from other donors' samples. Each CDR3 is given with its conserved first and last residue. Fields, in order: D gene, V gene, clone size, J gene, CDR3 protein, CDR3 DNA. The D gene is left open where the match is weak. Expanded clones get a size class; other rows say once, few or many, or leave the size out.

-	TRBV7-9	-	TRBJ1-6	CASSQAGSANSPLHF	TGTGCCAGCAGCCAAGCGGGGAGCGCCAATTCACCCCTCCACTTT
-	TRBV2	-	TRBJ1-2	CASSDRDLNYGYTF	TGCGCCAGCAGCGACCGGGACCTAAACTATGGCTACACCTTC
-	TRBV9	many	TRBJ1-6	CASSVSGSANSPLHF	TGTGCCAGCAGCGTGTCGGGGAGCGCCAATTCACCCCTCCACTTT
-	TRBV13	-	TRBJ1-5	CASSQVRGRGTDTQHF	TGTGCCAGCAGCCAAGTGCGCGGGAGAGGCACAGATACGCAGCATTTT
TRBD2	TRBV29-1	-	TRBJ2-2	CSVGTSGYTGELFF	TGCAGCGTTGGGACTAGCGGTTACACCGGGGAGCTGTTTTTT
TRBD2	TRBV12-3/TRBV12-4	-	TRBJ2-3	CASGDSGENTDTQYF	TGTGCCAGCGGGGATAGCGGGGAAAACACAGATACGCAGTATTTT
-	TRBV9	many	TRBJ2-2	CASSVEAGNGELFF	TGTGCCAGCAGCGTAGAGGCCGGGAACGGGGAGCTGTTTTTT
TRBD1	TRBV19	many	TRBJ2-5	CASSTPGTDQETQYF	TGTGCCAGTAGTACCCCCGGGACAGACCAAGAGACCCAGTACTTC
TRBD2	TRBV12-3/TRBV12-4	many	TRBJ2-1	CASSRTYARAGGSNEQFF	TGTGCCAGCAGCCGCACTTACGCACGAGCGGGAGGTTCCAATGAGCAGTTCTTC
-	TRBV24-1	once	TRBJ2-1	CASSFQGISYNEQFF	TGTGCCAGCAGTTTTCAGGGGATCTCCTACAATGAGCAGTTCTTC
TRBD1	TRBV6-2/TRBV6-3	-	TRBJ1-5	CATGDSNQPQHF	TGTGCAACAGGGGATAGCAATCAGCCCCAGCATTTT